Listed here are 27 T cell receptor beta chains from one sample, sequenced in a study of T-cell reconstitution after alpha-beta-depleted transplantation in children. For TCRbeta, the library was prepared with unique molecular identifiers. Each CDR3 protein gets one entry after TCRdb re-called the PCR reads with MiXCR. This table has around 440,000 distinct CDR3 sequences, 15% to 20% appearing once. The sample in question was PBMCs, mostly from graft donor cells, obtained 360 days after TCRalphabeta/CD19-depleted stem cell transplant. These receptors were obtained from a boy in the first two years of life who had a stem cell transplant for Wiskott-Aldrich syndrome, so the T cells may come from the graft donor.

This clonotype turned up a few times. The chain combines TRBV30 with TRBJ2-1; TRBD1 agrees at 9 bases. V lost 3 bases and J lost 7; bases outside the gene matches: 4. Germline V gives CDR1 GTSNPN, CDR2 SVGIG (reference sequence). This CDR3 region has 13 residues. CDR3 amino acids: CAWSGTGWNEQFF. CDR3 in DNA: TGTGCCTGGAGCGGGACAGGGTGGAATGAGCAGTTCTTC.

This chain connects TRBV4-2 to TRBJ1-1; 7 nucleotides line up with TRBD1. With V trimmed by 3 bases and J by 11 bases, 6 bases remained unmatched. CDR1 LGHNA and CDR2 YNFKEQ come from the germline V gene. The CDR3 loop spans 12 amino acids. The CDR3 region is CASSHLTGMAFF. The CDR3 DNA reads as TGTGCCAGCAGCCATTTGACAGGGATGGCTTTCTTT.

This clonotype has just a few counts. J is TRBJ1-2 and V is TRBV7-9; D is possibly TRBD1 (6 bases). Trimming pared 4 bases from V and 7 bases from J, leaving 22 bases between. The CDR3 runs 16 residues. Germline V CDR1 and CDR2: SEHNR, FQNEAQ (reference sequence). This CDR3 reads CASSSTGIYVSGGYTF. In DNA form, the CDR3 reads TGTGCCAGCAGCTCTACAGGGATCTATGTTTCGGGTGGCTACACCTTC.

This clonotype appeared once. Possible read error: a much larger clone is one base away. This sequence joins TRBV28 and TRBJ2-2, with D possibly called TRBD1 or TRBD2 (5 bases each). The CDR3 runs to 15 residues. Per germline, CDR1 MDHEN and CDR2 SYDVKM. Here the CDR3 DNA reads TGTGACAGCAGTTTAAGGTCCAGGGACGCCGGGGAGCTGTTTTTT. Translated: CDSSLRSRDAGELFF. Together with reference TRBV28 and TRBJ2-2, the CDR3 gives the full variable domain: DVKVTQSSRYLVKRTGEKVFLECVQDMDHENMFWYRQDPGLGLRLIYFSYDVKMKEKGDIPEGYSVSREKKERFSLILESASTNQTSMYLCDSSLRSRDAGELFFGEGSRLTVL.

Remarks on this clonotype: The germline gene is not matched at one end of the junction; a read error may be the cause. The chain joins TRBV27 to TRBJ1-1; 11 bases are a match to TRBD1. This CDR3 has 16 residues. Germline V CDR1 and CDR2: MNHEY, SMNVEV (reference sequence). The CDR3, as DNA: TGTGCCAGCAGCCGGGACAGGGGGACTATGAACACTAAAGCTTTCTTT. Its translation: CASSRDRGTMNTKAFF.

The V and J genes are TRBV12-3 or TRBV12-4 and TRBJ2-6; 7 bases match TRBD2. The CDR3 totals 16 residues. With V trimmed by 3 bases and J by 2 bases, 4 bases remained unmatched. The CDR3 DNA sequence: TGTGCCAGCAGTTTTGCGGGGGTCACTGGGGCCAACGTCCTGACTTTC. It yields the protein CASSFAGVTGANVLTF.

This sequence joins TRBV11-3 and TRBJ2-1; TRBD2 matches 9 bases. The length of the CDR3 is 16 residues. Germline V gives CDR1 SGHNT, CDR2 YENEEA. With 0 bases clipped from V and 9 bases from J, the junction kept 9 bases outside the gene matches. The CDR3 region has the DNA TGTGCCAGCAGCTTAGATGGCGGGAGGGCTGTTATTGAGCAGTTCTTC. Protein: CASSLDGGRAVIEQFF.

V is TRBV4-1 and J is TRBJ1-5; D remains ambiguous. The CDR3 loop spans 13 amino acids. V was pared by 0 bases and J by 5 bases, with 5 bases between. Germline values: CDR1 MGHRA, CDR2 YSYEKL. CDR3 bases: TGCGCCAGCAGCCAAGAACGACATCAGCCCCAGCATTTT. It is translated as CASSQERHQPQHF.

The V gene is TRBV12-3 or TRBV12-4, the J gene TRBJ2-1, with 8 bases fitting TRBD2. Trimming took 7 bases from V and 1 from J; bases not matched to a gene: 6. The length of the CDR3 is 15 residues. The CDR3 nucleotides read TGTGCCAGCACCCCGGGACTAGAGTCCTACAATGAGCAGTTCTTC. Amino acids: CASTPGLESYNEQFF.

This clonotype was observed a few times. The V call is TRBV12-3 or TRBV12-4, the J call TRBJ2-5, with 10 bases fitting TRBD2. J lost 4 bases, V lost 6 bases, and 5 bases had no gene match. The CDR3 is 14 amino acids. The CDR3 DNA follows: TGTGCCAGCAGACCACTAGCGGGGAGAGAGACCCAGTACTTC. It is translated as CASRPLAGRETQYF.

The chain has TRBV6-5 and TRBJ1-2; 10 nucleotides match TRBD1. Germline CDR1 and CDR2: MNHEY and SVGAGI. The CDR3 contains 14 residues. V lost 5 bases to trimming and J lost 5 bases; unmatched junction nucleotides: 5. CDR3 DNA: TGTGCCAGCAGTCGACAGGGGGCTGATTATGGCTACACCTTC. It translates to CASSRQGADYGYTF.

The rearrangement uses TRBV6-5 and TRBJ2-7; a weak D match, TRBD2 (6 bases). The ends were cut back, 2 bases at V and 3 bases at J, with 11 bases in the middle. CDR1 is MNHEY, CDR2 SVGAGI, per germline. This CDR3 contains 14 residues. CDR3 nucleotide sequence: TGTGCCAGCAGTTACGGGGGACTGGTCTACGAGCAGTACTTC. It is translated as CASSYGGLVYEQYF.

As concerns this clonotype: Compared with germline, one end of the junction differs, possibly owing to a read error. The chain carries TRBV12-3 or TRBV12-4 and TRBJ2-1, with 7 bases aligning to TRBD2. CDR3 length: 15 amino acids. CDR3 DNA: TGTGCCAGCGGTTTAAGGAGGGAGGGCCGTAATGAGCAGTTCTTC. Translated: CASGLRREGRNEQFF.

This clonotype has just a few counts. This CDR3 is CASSLKVASGISTDTQYF. The CDR3 bases are TGTGCCAGCAGCTTAAAGGTGGCTAGCGGCATTAGCACAGATACGCAGTATTTT. The rearrangement uses TRBV7-6 and TRBJ2-3; the match to TRBD2 covers 7 bases. J was trimmed by 0 bases and V by 2 bases; bases with no gene match: 11. The CDR3 length is 18 residues. The germline CDR1 and CDR2 sequences are SGHVS and FNYEAQ.

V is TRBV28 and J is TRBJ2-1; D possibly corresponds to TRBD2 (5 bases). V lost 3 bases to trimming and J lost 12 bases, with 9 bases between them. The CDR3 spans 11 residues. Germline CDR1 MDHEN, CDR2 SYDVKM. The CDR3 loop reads CASSFGLAQFF. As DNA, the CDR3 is TGTGCCAGCAGTTTCGGGCTAGCGCAGTTCTTC.

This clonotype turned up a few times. The DNA of the CDR3 is TGCAGTGCTAGTTCGACAGGGCGCCCATACCAAGAGACCCAGTACTTC. Protein: CSASSTGRPYQETQYF. The rearrangement uses TRBV20-1 and TRBJ2-5; 7 positions match TRBD1. This CDR3 has 16 amino acids. With 3 bases clipped from V and 0 bases from J, the junction kept 10 bases outside the gene matches. CDR1 and CDR2 (germline): DFQATT, SNEGSKA (reference sequence).

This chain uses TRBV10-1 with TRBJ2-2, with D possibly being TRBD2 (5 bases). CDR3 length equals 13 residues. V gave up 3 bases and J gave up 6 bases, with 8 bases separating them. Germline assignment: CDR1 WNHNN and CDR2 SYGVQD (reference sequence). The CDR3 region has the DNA TGCGCCAGCAGTGACTGGGGAGCCGGGGAGCTGTTTTTT. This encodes CASSDWGAGELFF.

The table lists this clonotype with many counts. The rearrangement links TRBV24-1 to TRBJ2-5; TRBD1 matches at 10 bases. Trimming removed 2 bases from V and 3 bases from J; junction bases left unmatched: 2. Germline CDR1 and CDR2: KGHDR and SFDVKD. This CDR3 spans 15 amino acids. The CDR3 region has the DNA TGTGCCACCAGTGATTGGGGACAGGGGAAAGAGACCCAGTACTTC. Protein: CATSDWGQGKETQYF.

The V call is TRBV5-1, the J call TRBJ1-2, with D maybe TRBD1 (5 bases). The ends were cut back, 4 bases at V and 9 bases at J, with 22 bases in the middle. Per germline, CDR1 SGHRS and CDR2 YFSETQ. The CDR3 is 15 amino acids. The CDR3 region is CASSIAGTSTKSYTF. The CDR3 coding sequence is TGCGCCAGCAGCATCGCAGGGACCTCTACTAAAAGCTACACCTTC.

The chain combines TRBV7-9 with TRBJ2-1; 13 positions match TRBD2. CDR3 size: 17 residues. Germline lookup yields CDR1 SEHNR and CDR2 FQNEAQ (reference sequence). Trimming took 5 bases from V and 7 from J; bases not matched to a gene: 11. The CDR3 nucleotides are TGTGCCAGCAGCGTCCGGACTAGCGGGAGCAAAGGGAATGAGCAGTTCTTC. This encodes CASSVRTSGSKGNEQFF.

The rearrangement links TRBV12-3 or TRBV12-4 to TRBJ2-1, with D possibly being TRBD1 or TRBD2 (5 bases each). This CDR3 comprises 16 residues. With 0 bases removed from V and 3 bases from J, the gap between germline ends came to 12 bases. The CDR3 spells CASSLASGSGYNEQFF. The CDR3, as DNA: TGTGCCAGCAGTTTAGCGTCAGGGAGCGGCTACAATGAGCAGTTCTTC.

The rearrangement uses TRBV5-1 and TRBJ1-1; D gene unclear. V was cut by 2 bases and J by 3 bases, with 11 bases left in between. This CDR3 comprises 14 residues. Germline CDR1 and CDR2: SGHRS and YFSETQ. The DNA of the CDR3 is TGCGCCAGCAGCTTAACAGAGAGTCACACTGAAGCTTTCTTT. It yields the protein CASSLTESHTEAFF.

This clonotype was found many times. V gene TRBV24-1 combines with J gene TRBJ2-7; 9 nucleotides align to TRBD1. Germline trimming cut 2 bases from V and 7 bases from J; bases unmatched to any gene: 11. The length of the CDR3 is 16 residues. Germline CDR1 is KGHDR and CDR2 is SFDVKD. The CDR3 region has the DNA TGTGCCACCAGTGATTCTGGGACAGGGATGGAAACGGAGCAGTACTTC. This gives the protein CATSDSGTGMETEQYF.

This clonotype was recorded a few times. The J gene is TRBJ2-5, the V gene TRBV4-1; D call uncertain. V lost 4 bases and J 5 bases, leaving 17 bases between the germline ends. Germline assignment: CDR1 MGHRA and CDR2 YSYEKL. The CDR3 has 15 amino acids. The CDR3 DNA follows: TGCGCCAGCAGCCCTGACCCCCAGGCGATTGAGACCCAGTACTTC. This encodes CASSPDPQAIETQYF.

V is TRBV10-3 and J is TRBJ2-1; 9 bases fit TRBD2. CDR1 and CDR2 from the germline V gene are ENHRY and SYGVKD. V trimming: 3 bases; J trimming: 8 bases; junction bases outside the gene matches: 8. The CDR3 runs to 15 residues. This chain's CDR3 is CAISEGSGSIHEQFF. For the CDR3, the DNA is TGTGCCATCAGTGAAGGTAGCGGGAGTATACATGAGCAGTTCTTC.

The CDR3 nucleotides are TGTGCCAGCAGCCAACCGGGGACTCACCGGGGTTACAATGAGCAGTTCTTC. This encodes CASSQPGTHRGYNEQFF. The J gene is TRBJ2-1, the V gene TRBV3-1, with D possibly being TRBD2 (6 bases). This CDR3 comprises 17 residues. CDR1 LGHDT and CDR2 YNNKEL come from the germline V gene (reference sequence). Deletions cut 2 bases from V and 4 bases from J, with 18 bases between.

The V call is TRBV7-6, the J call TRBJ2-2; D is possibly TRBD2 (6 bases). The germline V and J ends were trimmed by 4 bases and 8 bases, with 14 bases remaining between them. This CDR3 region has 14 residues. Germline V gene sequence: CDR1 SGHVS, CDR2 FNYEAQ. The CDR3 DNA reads TGTGCCAGCAGCTCTGGGACTTCGCCAGGGGAGCTGTTTTTT. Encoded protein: CASSSGTSPGELFF.